This TCR beta chain was recorded in a study of long-term antiretroviral therapy in people with HIV. Germline assignment: CDR1 KGHSH and CDR2 LQKENI. The CDR3 extends over 15 amino acids. V was pared by 6 bases and J by 2 bases, with 3 bases of the junction left unmatched. The immunoSEQ assay was v3.0, run at survey level. Method: immunoSEQ multiplex PCR; TCRdb's copy keeps in-frame clones and lacks some. The sample includes around 29,000 clones, 95% of them seen just once. The V gene is TRBV18, the J gene TRBJ2-6; 8 nucleotides line up with TRBD1. The source was unsorted PBMCs, collected 5.3 years after starting antiretroviral therapy. The clonotype was recovered from a man aged 25 to 40 with HIV. CDR3 in amino acids: CASSGQGAGANVLTF. In DNA, the CDR3 is TGTGCCAGCTCCGGACAGGGAGCTGGGGCCAACGTCCTGACTTTC. The entire variable domain, with the rest obtained from reference TRBV18 and TRBJ2-6, is as follows: NAGVMQNPRHLVRRRGQEARLRCSPMKGHSHVYWYRQLPEEGLKFMVYLQKENIIDESGMPKERFSAEFPKEGPSILRIQQVVRGDSAAYFCASSGQGAGANVLTFGAGSRLTVL.